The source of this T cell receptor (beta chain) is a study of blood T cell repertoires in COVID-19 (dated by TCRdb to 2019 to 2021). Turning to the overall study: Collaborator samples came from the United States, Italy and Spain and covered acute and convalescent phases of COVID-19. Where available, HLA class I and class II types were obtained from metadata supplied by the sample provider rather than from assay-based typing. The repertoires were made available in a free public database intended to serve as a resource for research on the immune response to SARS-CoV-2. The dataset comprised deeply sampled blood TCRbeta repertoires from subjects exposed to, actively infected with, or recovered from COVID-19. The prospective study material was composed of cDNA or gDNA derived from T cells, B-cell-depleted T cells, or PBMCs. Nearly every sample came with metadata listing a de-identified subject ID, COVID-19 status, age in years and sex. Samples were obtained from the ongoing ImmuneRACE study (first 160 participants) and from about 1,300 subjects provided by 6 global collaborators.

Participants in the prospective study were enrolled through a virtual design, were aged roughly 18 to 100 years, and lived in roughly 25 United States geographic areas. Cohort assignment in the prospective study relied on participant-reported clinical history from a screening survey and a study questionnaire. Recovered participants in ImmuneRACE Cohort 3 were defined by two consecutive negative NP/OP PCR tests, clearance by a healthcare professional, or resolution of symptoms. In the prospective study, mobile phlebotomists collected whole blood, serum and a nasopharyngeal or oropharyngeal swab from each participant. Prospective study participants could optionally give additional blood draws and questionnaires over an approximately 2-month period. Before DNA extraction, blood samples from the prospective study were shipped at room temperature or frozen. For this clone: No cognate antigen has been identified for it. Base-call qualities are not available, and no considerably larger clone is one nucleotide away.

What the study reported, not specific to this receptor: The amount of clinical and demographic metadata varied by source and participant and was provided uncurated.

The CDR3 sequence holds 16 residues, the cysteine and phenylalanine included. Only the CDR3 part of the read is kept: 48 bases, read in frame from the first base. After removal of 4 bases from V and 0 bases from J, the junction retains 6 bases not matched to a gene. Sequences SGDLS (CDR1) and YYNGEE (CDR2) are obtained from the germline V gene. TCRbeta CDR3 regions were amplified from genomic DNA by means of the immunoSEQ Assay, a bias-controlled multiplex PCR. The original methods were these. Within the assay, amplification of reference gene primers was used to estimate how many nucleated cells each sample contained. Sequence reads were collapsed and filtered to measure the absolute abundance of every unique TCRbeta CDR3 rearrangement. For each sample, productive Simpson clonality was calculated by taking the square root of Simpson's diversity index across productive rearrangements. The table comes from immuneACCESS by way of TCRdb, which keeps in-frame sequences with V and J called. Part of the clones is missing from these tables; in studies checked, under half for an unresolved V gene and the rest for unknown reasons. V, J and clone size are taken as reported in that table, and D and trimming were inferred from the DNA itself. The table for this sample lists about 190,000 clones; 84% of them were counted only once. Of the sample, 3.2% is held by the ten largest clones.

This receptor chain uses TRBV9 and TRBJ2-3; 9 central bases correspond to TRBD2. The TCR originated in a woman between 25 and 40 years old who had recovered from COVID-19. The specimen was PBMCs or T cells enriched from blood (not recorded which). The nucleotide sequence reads TGTGCCAGCAGCACCAGAGGACTAGCGAGCACAGATACGCAGTATTTT. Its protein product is CASSTRGLASTDTQYF. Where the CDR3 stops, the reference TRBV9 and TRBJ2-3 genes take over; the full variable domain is DSGVTQTPKHLITATGQRVTLRCSPRSGDLSVYWYQQSLDQGLQFLIQYYNGEERAKGNILERFSAQQFPDLHSELNLSSLELGDSALYFCASSTRGLASTDTQYFGPGTRLTVL.